This TCR beta chain was found in a study of T cells in Graves' hyperthyroidism and ophthalmopathy. Points from the study as a whole: A model using 13 V-J features told ophthalmopathy apart from stable hyperthyroidism.

From RNA transcripts, TCR beta CDR3 regions were amplified. With the HTBI primer set, the TCR CDR3 went through a first round of RT-PCR. TCRdb reprocessed the multiplex PCR reads via MiXCR and lists one record per CDR3 protein. The data show 600,000 to 800,000 distinct CDR3 sequences, roughly 32% seen once. Notes on this clonotype: As yet, its antigen is unknown. The junction differs from germline at one of its ends, possibly a read error.

Fresh peripheral blood, 7.5 to 10 ml, was the source of the PBMCs. The CDR3 is made up of 15 amino acids. The germline V gene encodes CDR1 SGHDT and CDR2 YYEEEE. Sequenced material: blood. The chain carries TRBV5-6 and TRBJ1-5, with D hard to call. The TCR originated in a woman in her thirties or forties with Graves' hyperthyroidism. CDR3 residues: CANSLRPLGNQPQHF. CDR3 coding DNA: TGTGCCAACAGCTTGAGGCCTCTTGGCAATCAGCCCCAGCATTTT.